The rows below give T cell receptor beta chains drawn from one sample of a study of cytomegalovirus exposure and HLA in healthy donors. Only in-frame clones appear in the TCRdb table, and some are missing; sequencing was by immunoSEQ multiplex PCR. The table shows about 130,000 clones, with 65% to 75% occurring only once. The sequenced material came from PBMCs. These receptor sequences come from a man in his forties or fifties in good health and CMV-seropositive. CDR3s include the opening cysteine and the closing phenylalanine or tryptophan. The order of the fields is V gene, D gene, J gene, CDR3 DNA, CDR3 protein. A D gene is named only where the DNA matches it firmly.

TRBV30	TRBD1	TRBJ1-6	TGTGCCCGGAGCGCCGTCGGGACAGCCAAAAATTCACCCCTCCACTTT	CARSAVGTAKNSPLHF
TRBV6-1	.	TRBJ1-1	TGTGCCAGCAGACGGGTGCTGAACACTGAAGCTTTCTTT	CASRRVLNTEAFF
TRBV5-1	TRBD1	TRBJ2-7	TGCGCCAGCAGCTTGGCTAAGGGGGCAAACGTCTACGAGCAGTACTTC	CASSLAKGANVYEQYF
TRBV25-1	.	TRBJ2-7	TGTGCCAGCAGGGACAGTTCCCTCTACGAGCAGTACTTC	CASRDSSLYEQYF
TRBV2	.	TRBJ2-1	TGTGCCGGGAAAGGGTCGGGCCGGGGCTCCTACAATGAGCAGTTCTTC	CAGKGSGRGSYNEQFF
TRBV27	TRBD1	TRBJ2-1	TGTGCCAGCAGTTTATTTCAGGGGGAGCGGAATGAGCAGTTCTTC	CASSLFQGERNEQFF
TRBV5-1	.	TRBJ2-7	TGCGCCAGCAGCCCCGGGGGAGGCCACGAGCAGTACTTC	CASSPGGGHEQYF
TRBV2	TRBD1	TRBJ1-1	TGTGCCAGCAGTCCGGGACAGGACACTGAAGCTTTCTTT	CASSPGQDTEAFF
TRBV9	TRBD1	TRBJ1-5	TGTGCCAGCAGCCCGACAGGGACTAGCAATCAGCCCCAGCATTTT	CASSPTGTSNQPQHF
TRBV12-5	TRBD1	TRBJ1-1	TGTGCTAGTGGTTCGGGGACAGGTAGTGCTTTCTTT	CASGSGTGSAFF
TRBV7-9	.	TRBJ1-1	TGTGCCAGCAGCTCTAGCCGGATTGAAGCTTTCTTT	CASSSSRIEAFF
TRBV6-5	.	TRBJ2-1	TGTGCCAGCAGTTACTCAATCGACAGTAATGAGCAGTTCTTC	CASSYSIDSNEQFF
TRBV6-1	TRBD2	TRBJ2-3	TGTGCCAGCAGGACTAGCGGGAGAGATACGCAGTATTTT	CASRTSGRDTQYF
TRBV20-1	.	TRBJ1-1	TGCAGTGCCCCGACAGAAGCTGAAGCTTTCTTT	CSAPTEAEAFF
TRBV28	.	TRBJ1-2	TGTGCCAGCAGTTTAGAAAGGGGGTATGGCTACACCTTC	CASSLERGYGYTF
TRBV5-6	.	TRBJ2-2	TGTGCCAGCAGCTTGCCCAGGAAGTACGCCGCAGGGAACACCGGGGAGCTGTTTTTT	CASSLPRKYAAGNTGELFF